The clone carrying this T cell receptor beta chain has only a few counts. The data were obtained in a study of blood T cell repertoires in COVID-19. Looking at the study overall: Samples came from the United States, Italy and Spain, spanning acute and convalescent COVID-19. The cDNA or gDNA used as material had been derived from T cells, B-cell-depleted T cells, or PBMCs.

The CDR3 totals 16 residues. Germline V lookup: CDR1 LGHNA, CDR2 YNFKEQ. Trimming left V 0 bases short and J 0 bases short, with 11 bases between. In the authors' methods: Estimated nucleated cell counts came from reference gene primer amplification. Sequenced by immunoSEQ multiplex PCR; TCRdb stores in-frame clones only, minus some. Clone size and V and J calls were adopted from that table, with D and trimming inferred from the DNA. Altogether around 80,000 clones are present, over 80% being singletons, with the ten largest covering roughly 9%. The V and J genes are TRBV4-2 and TRBJ1-2; D gene uncertain. This receptor was taken from a human donor in a cohort sampled during active COVID-19. The sequencing sample was made of peripheral blood. CDR3 DNA sequence: TGTGCCAGCAGCCAAGATGGGGAGGCCCCTAACTATGGCTACACCTTC. It specifies CASSQDGEAPNYGYTF.